This T cell receptor (beta chain) was profiled in a study of Ad26.COV2.S vaccination and SARS-CoV-2 variants. Study-wide background: Administration of Ad26.COV2.S was intramuscular, either once or twice 56 days apart.

Clones were read by immunoSEQ multiplex PCR, and TCRdb kept only the in-frame ones, dropping some. This sample has some 250,000 clones, with roughly 90% found just once. The treatment: around 19 received Ad26.COV2.S at low or high dose, single or two shots; about five received placebo; per-sample allocation not given. Vaccine and placebo recipients were sampled on day 63 after the first injection. The specimen comprised peripheral blood, sampled in a trial of Ad26.COV2.S vaccine versus placebo. The TCR originated in a person between 18 and 59 years old who received the Ad26.COV2.S COVID-19 vaccine or a placebo.

As DNA, the CDR3 is TGTGCCAGCAGTTACCCCGACCGACCTCCGGGACAGGGTAACTACGAGCAGTACTTC. Translating it yields CASSYPDRPPGQGNYEQYF. The V gene is TRBV6-2 or TRBV6-3, the J gene TRBJ2-7; the match to TRBD1 covers 9 bases. The CDR3 is made up of 19 amino acids. V was pared by 2 bases and J by 3 bases, with 17 bases of the junction left unmatched. Germline V gene data show CDR1 as MNHEY and CDR2 as SVGEGT.